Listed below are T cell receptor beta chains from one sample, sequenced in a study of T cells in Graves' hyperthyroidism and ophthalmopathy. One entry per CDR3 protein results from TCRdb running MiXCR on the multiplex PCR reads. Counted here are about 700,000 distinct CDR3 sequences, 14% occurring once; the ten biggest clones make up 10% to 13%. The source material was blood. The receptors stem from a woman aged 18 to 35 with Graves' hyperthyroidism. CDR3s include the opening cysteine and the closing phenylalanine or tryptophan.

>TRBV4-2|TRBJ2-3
CASSRTLGQREVTDTQYF
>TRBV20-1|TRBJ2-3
CSARAATSGGGDTQYF
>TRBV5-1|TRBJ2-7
CASSTTVSYEQYF
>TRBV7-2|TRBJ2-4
CASSLVGGGDIQYF
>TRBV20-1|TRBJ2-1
CSARDMTSGRANEQFF
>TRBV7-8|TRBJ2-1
CASSPFASGSSYNEQFF
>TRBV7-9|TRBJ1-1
CASSLTRGPTEAFF
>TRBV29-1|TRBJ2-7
CSVEGGEGLRAYEQYF
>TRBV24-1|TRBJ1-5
CATSDGQGGNQPQHF
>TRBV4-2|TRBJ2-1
CASSQGGRGLYNEQFF
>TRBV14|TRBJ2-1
CASSPGSIYNEQFF
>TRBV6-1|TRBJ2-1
CASRATHYNEQFF
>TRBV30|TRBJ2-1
CAWSGTSGTNEQFF
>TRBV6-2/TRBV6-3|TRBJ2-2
CASSYSGGAAGELFF
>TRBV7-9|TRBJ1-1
CASSPGQIEAFF
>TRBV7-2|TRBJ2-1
CASSPDSVANEQFF
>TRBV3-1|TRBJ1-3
CASSQVAGRNTIYF
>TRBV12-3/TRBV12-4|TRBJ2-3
CASTKRTSGSSDTQYF
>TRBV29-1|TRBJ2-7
CSGTGQLEEQYF
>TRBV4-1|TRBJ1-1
CASSQGEVLSNTEAFF
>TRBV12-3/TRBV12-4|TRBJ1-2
CASSSSLGLVNGYTF
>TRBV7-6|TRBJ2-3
CASSFLLGTDTQYF
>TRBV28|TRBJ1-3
CASSFRRSGNTIYF
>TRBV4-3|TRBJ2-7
CASSRTGGHDEQYF
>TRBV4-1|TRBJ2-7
CASSLGQGHEQYF
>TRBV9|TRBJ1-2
CASSSGEANYGYTF
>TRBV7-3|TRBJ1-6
CASSLTGPYNSPLHF
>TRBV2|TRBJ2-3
CASRDPDRPFSTDTQYF
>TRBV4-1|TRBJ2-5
CASSQVVSGTQETQYF
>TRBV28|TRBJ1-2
CASSFPTGIANYGYTF
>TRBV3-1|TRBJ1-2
CASSQDGAGNYGYTF